A single sample gave rise to the 18 T cell receptor beta chains below, sequenced in a study of T cells in Graves' hyperthyroidism and ophthalmopathy. Researchers amplified the TCR beta CDR3 regions from RNA transcripts. Initially, a first-round RT-PCR of the TCR CDR3 employed the HTBI primer set. TCRdb re-called the multiplex PCR reads with MiXCR, one entry per CDR3 protein. The sample yields approximately 300,000 distinct CDR3 sequences, approximately 18% seen once. Sequences were obtained from blood. The receptors originated from a man in his fifties with Graves' ophthalmopathy.

CDR3: CASSLLQDLSGANVLTF. DNA of the CDR3: TGTGCCAGCAGTTTACTACAGGACCTCTCTGGGGCCAACGTCCTGACTTTC. The chain is built from TRBV11-2 and TRBJ2-6, with D perhaps matching TRBD1 (5 bases). There are 17 residues in the CDR3. V lost 6 bases to trimming and J lost 0 bases, with 15 bases between them. Germline-derived CDR1 and CDR2 are SGHAT and FQNNGV.

This clonotype was picked up many times. This chain connects TRBV20-1 to TRBJ1-4; D call uncertain. The CDR3 sequence is 13 residues long. The V end was cut by 4 bases, the J end by 3 bases, with 9 bases between. Germline V CDR1 and CDR2: DFQATT, SNEGSKA (reference sequence). The CDR3: CSAMGGSNEKLFF. The CDR3 bases are TGCAGTGCTATGGGAGGGTCTAATGAAAAACTGTTTTTT.

The chain employs TRBV5-1 and TRBJ1-2, with D perhaps TRBD1 (5 bases). Germline V gives CDR1 SGHRS, CDR2 YFSETQ. The CDR3 is made up of 15 amino acids. The germline V and J ends were trimmed by 4 bases and 3 bases, with 16 bases remaining between them. The CDR3: CASSQGVAHYYGYTF. DNA of the CDR3: TGCGCCAGCAGCCAAGGGGTGGCGCACTACTATGGCTACACCTTC. The complete variable domain, with remaining parts taken from reference TRBV5-1 and TRBJ1-2, reads KAGVTQTPRYLIKTRGQQVTLSCSPISGHRSVSWYQQTPGQGLQFLFEYFSETQRNKGNFPGRFSGRQFSNSRSEMNVSTLELGDSALYLCASSQGVAHYYGYTFGSGTRLTVV.

This clonotype was recorded many times. The chain links TRBV27 to TRBJ1-4; a weak D match, TRBD1 (5 bases). Germline V CDR1 and CDR2: MNHEY, SMNVEV (reference sequence). V dropped 8 bases and J dropped 3 bases, with 16 bases sitting between them. The CDR3 is made up of 15 amino acids. The CDR3 DNA reads TGTGCCAGCGCTACCGCAGGGAGCTCTAATGAAAAACTGTTTTTT. This translates into CASATAGSSNEKLFF.

The chain joins TRBV7-2 to TRBJ2-7; 7 bases agree with TRBD2. The V gene end was trimmed by 9 bases and the J gene end by 4 bases; junction bases not matched to a gene: 9. The CDR3 extends over 13 amino acids. Germline CDR1 is SGHTA and CDR2 is FQGNSA. The CDR3 coding sequence is TGTGCCAGGGGAATAAGCGGGACTTACGAGCAGTACTTC. Protein: CARGISGTYEQYF.

V and J are TRBV6-2 or TRBV6-3 and TRBJ2-5, with 9 bases matching TRBD1. V was pared by 5 bases and J by 5 bases, with 12 bases of the junction left unmatched. The CDR3 consists of 16 residues. Looked up from germline, CDR1 is MNHEY and CDR2 is SVGEGT. The CDR3 reads CASSTLRDRDLETQYF. In nucleotides, the CDR3 is TGTGCCAGCAGTACACTCCGGGACAGGGACTTGGAGACCCAGTACTTC.

The chain joins TRBV5-1 to TRBJ1-6, with a weak D call TRBD1 (5 bases). CDR1 SGHRS and CDR2 YFSETQ come from the germline V gene. With 1 base removed from V and 5 bases from J, the gap between germline ends came to 7 bases. There are 14 residues in the CDR3. CDR3 DNA sequence: TGCGCCAGCAGCTTGTTGACAGATAATTCACCCCTCCACTTT. It specifies CASSLLTDNSPLHF.

This clonotype was seen at least ten times. The V and J genes are TRBV11-2 and TRBJ2-3, with 14 positions matching TRBD2. The germline V gene encodes CDR1 SGHAT and CDR2 FQNNGV. This CDR3 region has 16 residues. V shed 5 bases, J shed 6 bases, and the junction held 7 bases outside the gene matches. CDR3 sequence (DNA): TGTGCCAGCAGCGGGGGGACTAGCGGGAGAACCGATACGCAGTATTTT. Protein: CASSGGTSGRTDTQYF.

This clonotype has just a few counts. The rearrangement uses TRBV30 and TRBJ1-6, with a possible D match to TRBD1 (5 bases). The length of the CDR3 is 15 residues. Germline V CDR1 and CDR2: GTSNPN, SVGIG (reference sequence). The V and J ends lost 0 bases and 10 bases respectively, with 16 bases between them. CDR3 residues: CAWSVRGKGWSPLHF. CDR3 sequence (DNA): TGTGCCTGGAGTGTAAGGGGCAAGGGGTGGTCACCCCTCCACTTT.

V usage is TRBV6-5 and J usage is TRBJ1-1; perhaps TRBD1 as D (5 bases). The germline V and J ends were trimmed by 2 bases and 5 bases, with 12 bases remaining between them. Germline CDR1 reads MNHEY; CDR2 reads SVGAGI. The CDR3 has 14 amino acids. The CDR3 is CASSYGSGTTEAFF. As DNA, the CDR3 is TGTGCCAGCAGTTACGGGTCAGGGACTACTGAAGCTTTCTTT.

The CDR3 is CSARDQNSGTGSNQPQHF. CDR3 nucleotide sequence: TGCAGTGCTAGAGACCAAAATTCCGGGACAGGGAGTAATCAGCCCCAGCATTTT. The rearrangement joins TRBV20-1 to TRBJ1-5, with TRBD1 matching over 9 bases. After removal of 0 bases from V and 4 bases from J, the junction contained 13 bases not matched to a gene. There are 18 residues in the CDR3. Germline CDR1 and CDR2: DFQATT and SNEGSKA (reference sequence).

V and J are TRBV12-3 or TRBV12-4 and TRBJ1-5; no clear D. Deletions cut 3 bases from V and 0 bases from J, with 6 bases between. CDR3 length: 14 amino acids. CDR3 in amino acids: CASSFSYSNQPQHF. The CDR3 DNA reads as TGTGCCAGCAGTTTCTCGTATAGCAATCAGCCCCAGCATTTT.

V usage is TRBV12-3 or TRBV12-4 and J usage is TRBJ2-1; TRBD2 might be the D (6 bases). Trimming shortened V by 5 bases and J by 15 bases, and 17 bases separated the two germline ends. CDR3 size: 12 residues. This chain's CDR3 is CASSITSHTSFF. The CDR3 DNA sequence: TGTGCCAGCAGTATAACTAGCCATACTTCGTTCTTC.

This chain uses TRBV10-2 with TRBJ2-2; 11 bases are a match to TRBD2. There are 17 residues in the CDR3. Germline-derived CDR1 and CDR2 are WSHSY and SAAADI. The ends lost 2 bases at V and 2 bases at J; junction bases unmatched: 4. Here the CDR3 reads CASSELLAGDNTGELFF. In DNA form, the CDR3 reads TGCGCCAGCAGTGAGCTACTAGCGGGGGATAACACCGGGGAGCTGTTTTTT.

The sample holds a few counts of this clonotype. The J gene is TRBJ2-3, the V gene TRBV12-3 or TRBV12-4; D remains ambiguous. The CDR3 extends over 12 amino acids. The V gene lost 8 bases and the J gene lost 2 bases, with 8 bases spanning the gap. The CDR3: CASLRSTDTQYF. CDR3 coding DNA: TGTGCCAGCCTCAGGTCCACAGATACGCAGTATTTT.

V gene TRBV7-8 combines with J gene TRBJ2-1, with 7 bases matching TRBD2. CDR1 and CDR2 (germline): SGHVS, FQNEAQ. The length of the CDR3 is 16 residues. V shed 5 bases, J shed 1 base, and the junction held 8 bases outside the gene matches. This chain's CDR3 is CASSPGGRVSYNEQFF. CDR3 nucleotide sequence: TGTGCCAGCAGCCCGGGCGGGAGAGTTTCCTACAATGAGCAGTTCTTC.

This clonotype was observed at least ten times. The chain combines TRBV18 with TRBJ2-7, with D perhaps assigned TRBD1 or TRBD2 (5 bases each). Germline CDR1 KGHSH, CDR2 LQKENI. The CDR3 length is 16 residues. V was pared by 0 bases and J by 2 bases, with 14 bases between. CDR3 DNA sequence: TGTGCCAGCTCACCACCGTCGGGGACGGCAACCTACGAGCAGTACTTC. Protein product: CASSPPSGTATYEQYF.

This clonotype showed up many times. The genes are TRBV28 and TRBJ2-3, with 8 nucleotides matching TRBD1. Germline CDR1 reads MDHEN; CDR2 reads SYDVKM. The CDR3 covers 15 residues. V was pared by 5 bases and J by 4 bases, with 8 bases of the junction left unmatched. The CDR3 nucleotides read TGTGCCAGCAGTCCGACCGGGACAGGTTCAGATACGCAGTATTTT. This encodes CASSPTGTGSDTQYF. The complete variable domain, with remaining parts taken from reference TRBV28 and TRBJ2-3, reads DVKVTQSSRYLVKRTGEKVFLECVQDMDHENMFWYRQDPGLGLRLIYFSYDVKMKEKGDIPEGYSVSREKKERFSLILESASTNQTSMYLCASSPTGTGSDTQYFGPGTRLTVL.